A single sample gave rise to the 13 T cell receptor beta chains below, sequenced in a study of blood T cell repertoires in COVID-19. Here immunoSEQ multiplex PCR was the method, and the copy in TCRdb shows in-frame clones only, minus some. The sample has some 80,000 clones; around 84% are singletons. Sequencing used peripheral blood. These receptors originate from a woman older than 75 in a cohort sampled during active or convalescent COVID-19.

V is TRBV11-3 and J is TRBJ2-1; TRBD2 matches at 7 bases. CDR1 and CDR2 (germline): SGHNT, YENEEA. The CDR3 covers 14 residues. V was clipped by 3 bases and J by 4 bases; unmatched bases: 3. DNA for the CDR3: TGTGCCAGCAGCTTCCAGCGGGGTTACAATGAGCAGTTCTTC. Its protein product is CASSFQRGYNEQFF.

The chain couples TRBV27 to TRBJ2-5, with D possibly being TRBD2 (5 bases). V lost 4 bases, J lost 5 bases, and 14 bases lay in between. The CDR3 totals 14 residues. Germline CDR1 and CDR2: MNHEY and SMNVEV (reference sequence). Here the CDR3 reads CASSSPTTAETQYF. In DNA, the CDR3 is TGTGCCAGCAGTTCTCCGACTACTGCGGAGACCCAGTACTTC.

The CDR3 loop reads CSVEDSATNEKLFF. As DNA, the CDR3 is TGCAGCGTTGAAGACAGTGCAACTAATGAAAAACTGTTTTTT. This sequence joins TRBV29-1 and TRBJ1-4; D remains unclear. In germline, CDR1 is SQVTM, CDR2 ANQGSEA. Trimming removed 0 bases from V and 0 bases from J, with 5 bases in between. The CDR3 spans 14 residues.

V and J are TRBV6-6 and TRBJ2-7; D is possibly TRBD2 (7 bases). This CDR3 comprises 14 residues. Trimming left V 6 bases short and J 4 bases short, with 16 bases between. CDR1 is MNHNY, CDR2 SVGAGI, per germline (reference sequence). The CDR3 DNA is TGTGCCAGCAGCCATGAGGGGGGAGGGTACGAGCAGTACTTC. Protein: CASSHEGGGYEQYF.

This clone was recorded only once. The chain has TRBV28 and TRBJ1-1; 10 positions agree with TRBD1. Germline V lookup: CDR1 MDHEN, CDR2 SYDVKM. Losses at the gene ends were 6 bases for V and 10 bases for J; bases not matched to a gene: 11. The CDR3 contains 14 residues. The CDR3 bases are TGTGCCAGCAGGGGGACAGGGACAGGGGTTGGAGCTTTCTTT. Amino acids: CASRGTGTGVGAFF.

This sequence joins TRBV7-8 and TRBJ1-3; 8 bases are shared with TRBD1. CDR1 and CDR2 from the germline V gene are SGHVS and FQNEAQ. The CDR3 runs to 16 residues. V lost 1 base, J lost 3 bases, and 5 bases stayed unmatched. The CDR3: CASSLVPDRVGNTIYF. Here the CDR3 DNA reads TGTGCCAGCAGCTTAGTCCCGGACAGGGTTGGAAACACCATATATTTT.

As regards this clone: Other DNA sequences in this sample translate to the same CDR3. The rearrangement uses TRBV5-1 and TRBJ2-5; the match to TRBD2 covers 9 bases. V lost 3 bases to trimming and J lost 5 bases; unmatched junction nucleotides: 5. This CDR3 region has 14 residues. Germline loops: CDR1 SGHRS, CDR2 YFSETQ. The CDR3 spells CASSSGLAGETQYF. For the CDR3, the DNA is TGCGCCAGCAGCTCGGGGCTAGCGGGGGAGACCCAGTACTTC. Full variable domain (remainder filled in from reference TRBV5-1 and TRBJ2-5): KAGVTQTPRYLIKTRGQQVTLSCSPISGHRSVSWYQQTPGQGLQFLFEYFSETQRNKGNFPGRFSGRQFSNSRSEMNVSTLELGDSALYLCASSSGLAGETQYFGPGTRLLVL.

This chain joins TRBV5-4 and TRBJ1-1; a weak D match, TRBD1 (6 bases). CDR3 length: 14 amino acids. Germline-derived CDR1 and CDR2 are SGHNT and YYREEE (reference sequence). Trimming took off 1 base at V and 4 bases at J, with 11 bases between the two ends. CDR3 in amino acids: CASSLQTGSTEAFF. DNA of the CDR3: TGTGCCAGCAGCTTGCAAACAGGGAGCACTGAAGCTTTCTTT.

V gene TRBV18 combines with J gene TRBJ1-5; 8 bases agree with TRBD1. The germline V gene has CDR1 KGHSH and CDR2 LQKENI. The CDR3 spans 14 residues. Trimming at V came to 3 bases and at J to 6 bases, leaving 4 bases not matched to a gene. The CDR3 DNA reads TGTGCCAGCTCACCTCCCACAGGGGGTCAGCCCCAGCATTTT. It translates to CASSPPTGGQPQHF.

The chain couples TRBV11-3 to TRBJ2-7; D unresolved. Germline loops: CDR1 SGHNT, CDR2 YENEEA. This CDR3 spans 14 amino acids. V was shortened by 4 bases and J by 0 bases, with 10 bases between the two germline ends. The CDR3 reads CASSYLSGSYEQYF. In DNA form, the CDR3 reads TGTGCCAGCAGCTATTTGTCGGGCTCCTACGAGCAGTACTTC.

The rearrangement uses TRBV7-2 and TRBJ2-5; 7 nucleotides agree with TRBD2. In germline, CDR1 is SGHTA, CDR2 FQGNSA. V gave up 3 bases and J gave up 5 bases; unmatched junction bases: 12. The CDR3 runs to 16 residues. Written as DNA, the CDR3 is TGTGCCAGCAGCTTCCCTAGCACCGCCGGGGGGGAGACCCAGTACTTC. Translating it yields CASSFPSTAGGETQYF.

The rearrangement joins TRBV9 to TRBJ2-1; 9 nucleotides match TRBD1. Trimming at V came to 0 bases and at J to 9 bases, leaving 7 bases not matched to a gene. Germline assignment: CDR1 SGDLS and CDR2 YYNGEE. The CDR3 loop spans 15 amino acids. In DNA, the CDR3 is TGTGCCAGCAGCGTAGACGGGACAGGGTTGAGTGAGCAGTTCTTC. Amino acid sequence: CASSVDGTGLSEQFF. Full variable domain (rest looked up from reference TRBV9 and TRBJ2-1): DSGVTQTPKHLITATGQRVTLRCSPRSGDLSVYWYQQSLDQGLQFLIQYYNGEERAKGNILERFSAQQFPDLHSELNLSSLELGDSALYFCASSVDGTGLSEQFFGPGTRLTVL.

The rearrangement links TRBV6-6 to TRBJ2-3; 7 bases fit TRBD2. CDR3 length equals 14 residues. CDR1 is MNHNY and CDR2 is SVGAGI in the germline V gene (reference sequence). The V gene end was trimmed by 5 bases and the J gene end by 5 bases; junction bases not matched to a gene: 7. CDR3 DNA sequence: TGTGCCAGCAGTCGATCGGCGGGAGAAGATACGCAGTATTTT. Translated, it gives CASSRSAGEDTQYF.